This TCR beta chain comes out of a study of blood T cell repertoires in COVID-19. As for the study in general: Recovery among Cohort 3 donors was established by two negative PCRs, clearance, or symptom resolution. The cDNA or gDNA used as material had been derived from T cells, B-cell-depleted T cells, or PBMCs. The samples span acute and convalescent COVID-19 from the United States, Italy and Spain.

Assay used: immunoSEQ multiplex PCR; TCRdb lists only in-frame clones, some missing. The sample lists 150,000 to 200,000 clones; around 83% were seen once. Participants' own reports of clinical history determined their cohort assignment. The clonotype comes from a woman aged 40 to 55 in a cohort exposed to, infected with or recovered from COVID-19 (not recorded which). Material for sequencing was PBMCs or T cells enriched from blood (not recorded which).

CDR3 DNA sequence: TGTGCCAGCAGTTTGGGTATGCAGGTCAATCAGCCCCAGCATTTT. Its protein is CASSLGMQVNQPQHF. The chain combines TRBV28 with TRBJ1-5; no clear D gene. The germline V and J ends were trimmed by 3 bases and 3 bases, with 12 bases remaining between them. The germline V gene has CDR1 MDHEN and CDR2 SYDVKM. This CDR3 comprises 15 residues.